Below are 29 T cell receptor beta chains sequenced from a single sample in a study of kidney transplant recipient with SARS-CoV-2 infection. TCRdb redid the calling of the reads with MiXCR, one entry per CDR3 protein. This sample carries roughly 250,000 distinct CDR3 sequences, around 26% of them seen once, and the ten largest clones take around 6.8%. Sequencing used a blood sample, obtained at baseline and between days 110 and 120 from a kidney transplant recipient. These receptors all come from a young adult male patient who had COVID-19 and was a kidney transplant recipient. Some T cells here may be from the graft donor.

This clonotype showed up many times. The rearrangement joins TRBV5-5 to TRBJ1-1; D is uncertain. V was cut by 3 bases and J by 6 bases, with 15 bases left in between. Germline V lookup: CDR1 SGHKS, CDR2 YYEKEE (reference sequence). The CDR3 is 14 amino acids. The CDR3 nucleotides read TGTGCCAGCAGCTCCGACCGACGTTCTCCTGAAGCTTTCTTT. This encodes CASSSDRRSPEAFF.

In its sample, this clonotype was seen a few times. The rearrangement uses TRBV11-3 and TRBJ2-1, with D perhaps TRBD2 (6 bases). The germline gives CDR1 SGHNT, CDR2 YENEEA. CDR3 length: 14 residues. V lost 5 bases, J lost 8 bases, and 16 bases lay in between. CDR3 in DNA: TGTGCCAGCAGCCGGGGACTGTCCGAGGATGAGCAGTTCTTC. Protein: CASSRGLSEDEQFF.

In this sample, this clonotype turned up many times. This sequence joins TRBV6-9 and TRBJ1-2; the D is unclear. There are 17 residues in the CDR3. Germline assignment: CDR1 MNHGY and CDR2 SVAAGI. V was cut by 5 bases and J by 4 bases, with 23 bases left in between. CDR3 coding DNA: TGTGCCAGCAGTAGTGGAAGGCCTTACGGAAAGACCTATGGCTACACCTTC. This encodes CASSSGRPYGKTYGYTF.

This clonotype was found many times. CDR3 DNA: TGTGCCAGCAGTTTAGTCGACAGGTACCCCTACGAGCAGTACTTC. Amino acids: CASSLVDRYPYEQYF. The J gene is TRBJ2-7, the V gene TRBV12-3 or TRBV12-4; tentatively, D is TRBD1 (6 bases). Trimming pared 1 base from V and 2 bases from J, leaving 12 bases between. The CDR3 has 15 residues.

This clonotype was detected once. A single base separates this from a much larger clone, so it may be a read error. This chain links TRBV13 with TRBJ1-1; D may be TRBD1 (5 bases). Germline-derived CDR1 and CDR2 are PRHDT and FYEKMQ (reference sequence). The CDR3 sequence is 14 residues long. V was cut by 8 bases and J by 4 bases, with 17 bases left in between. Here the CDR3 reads CASAPRGEGTEAFF. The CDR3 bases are TGTGCCAGCGCCCCTCGGGGGGAGGGCACTGAAGCTTTCTTT.

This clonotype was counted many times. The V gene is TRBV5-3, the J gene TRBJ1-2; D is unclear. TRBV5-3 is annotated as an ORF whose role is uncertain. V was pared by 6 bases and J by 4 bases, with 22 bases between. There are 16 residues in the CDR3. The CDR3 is CARIVIVVRKTYGYTF. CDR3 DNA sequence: TGTGCCAGAATAGTGATAGTGGTGAGAAAGACCTATGGCTACACCTTC.

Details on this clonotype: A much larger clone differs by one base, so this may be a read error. For the CDR3, the DNA is TGTGCCAGCAGACCGACACTAGCGTGGGAGGCCCAGTACTTC. It yields the protein CASRPTLAWEAQYF. V gene TRBV6-5 combines with J gene TRBJ2-5; 7 bases are a match to TRBD2. J gave up 9 bases and V 6 bases, and 13 bases lay outside the gene matches. The CDR3 totals 14 residues. Looked up from germline, CDR1 is MNHEY and CDR2 is SVGAGI.

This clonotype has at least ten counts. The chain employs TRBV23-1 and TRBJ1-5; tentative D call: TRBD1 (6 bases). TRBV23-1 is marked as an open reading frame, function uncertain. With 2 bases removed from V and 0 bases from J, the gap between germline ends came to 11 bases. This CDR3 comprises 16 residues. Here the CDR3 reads CASSQQTGISNQPQHF. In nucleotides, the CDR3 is TGCGCCAGCAGTCAACAAACAGGGATTAGCAATCAGCCCCAGCATTTT.

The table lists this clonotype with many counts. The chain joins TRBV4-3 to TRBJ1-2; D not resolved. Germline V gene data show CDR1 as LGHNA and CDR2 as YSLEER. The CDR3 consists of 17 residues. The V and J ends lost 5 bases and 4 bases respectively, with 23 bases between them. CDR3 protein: CASSGGRGRRKTYGYTF. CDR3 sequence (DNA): TGCGCCAGCAGCGGAGGTAGAGGACGTCGAAAGACCTATGGCTACACCTTC.

The CDR3 nucleotides read TGCAGCGTAGGAACTAGCGGGAGATACTACAATGAGCAGTTCTTC. Translated, it gives CSVGTSGRYYNEQFF. The chain combines TRBV29-1 with TRBJ2-1; 11 bases fit TRBD2. The CDR3 is made up of 15 amino acids. V lost 6 bases and J lost 3; bases outside the gene matches: 7. CDR1 SQVTM and CDR2 ANQGSEA come from the germline V gene.

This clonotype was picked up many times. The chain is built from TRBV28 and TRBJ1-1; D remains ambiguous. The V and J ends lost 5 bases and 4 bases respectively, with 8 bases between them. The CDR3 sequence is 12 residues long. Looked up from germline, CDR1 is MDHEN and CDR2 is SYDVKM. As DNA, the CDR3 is TGTGCCAGCAGTGGGTTGCGCACTGAAGCTTTCTTT. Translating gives CASSGLRTEAFF.

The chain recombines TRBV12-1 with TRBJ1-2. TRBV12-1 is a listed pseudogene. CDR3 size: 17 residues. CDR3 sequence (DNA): TGTGCCAGCAGCCGTTTTCATGTATGGGGAAAGACCCATGGCTACACCTTC. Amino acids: CASSRFHVWGKTHGYTF.

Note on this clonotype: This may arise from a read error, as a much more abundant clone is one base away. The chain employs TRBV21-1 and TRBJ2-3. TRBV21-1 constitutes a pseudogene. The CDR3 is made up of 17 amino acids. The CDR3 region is CASRQMVATVMQDTRYF. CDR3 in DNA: TGTGCCAGCAGGCAGATGGTAGCTACAGTCATGCAAGATACGCGGTATTTT.

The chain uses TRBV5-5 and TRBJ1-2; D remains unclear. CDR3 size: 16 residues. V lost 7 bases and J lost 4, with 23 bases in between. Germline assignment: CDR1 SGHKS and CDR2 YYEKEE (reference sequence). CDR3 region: CASAQSVSRKTYGYTF. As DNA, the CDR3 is TGTGCCAGCGCTCAGTCTGTCTCGCGAAAGACCTATGGCTACACCTTC.

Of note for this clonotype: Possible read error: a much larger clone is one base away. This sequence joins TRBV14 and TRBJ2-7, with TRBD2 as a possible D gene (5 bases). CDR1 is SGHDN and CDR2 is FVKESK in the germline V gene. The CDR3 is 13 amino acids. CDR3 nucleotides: TGTGCCAGCAGCCAAGACGGGGTCGGCGAGCATTACTTC. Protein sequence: CASSQDGVGEHYF.

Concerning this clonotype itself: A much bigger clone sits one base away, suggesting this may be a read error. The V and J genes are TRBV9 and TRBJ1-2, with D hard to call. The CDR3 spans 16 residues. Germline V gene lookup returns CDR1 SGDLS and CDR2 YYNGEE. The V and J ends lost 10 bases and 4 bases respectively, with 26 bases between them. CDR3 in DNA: TGTGCCGGCGAAGATGGGTACTCAAGAAAGACCTATGGCTACACCTTC. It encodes CAGEDGYSRKTYGYTF.

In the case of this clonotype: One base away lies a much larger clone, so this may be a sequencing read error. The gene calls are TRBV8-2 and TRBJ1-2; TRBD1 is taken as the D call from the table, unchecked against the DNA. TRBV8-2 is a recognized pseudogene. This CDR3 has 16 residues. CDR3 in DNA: TGTGGCAGTCCCGGTTATGGTAGCCGAAAGACCTATGGCTACACCTTC. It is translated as CGSPGYGSRKTYGYTF.

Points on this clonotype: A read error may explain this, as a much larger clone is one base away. CDR3 residues: CGSHWGDSRKTYGYTF. Here the CDR3 DNA reads TGTGGCAGTCATTGGGGTGATAGCCGAAAGACCTATGGCTACACCTTC. V and J are TRBV8-2 and TRBJ1-2. TRBV8-2 is marked as a pseudogene. This CDR3 has 16 amino acids.

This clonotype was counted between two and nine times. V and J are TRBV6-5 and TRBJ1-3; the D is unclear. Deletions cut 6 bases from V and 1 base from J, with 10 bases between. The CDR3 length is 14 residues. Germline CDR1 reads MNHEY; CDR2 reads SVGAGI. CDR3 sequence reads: CASRRRTSGNTIYF. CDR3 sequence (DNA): TGTGCCAGCAGGAGGCGGACTTCTGGAAACACCATATATTTT.

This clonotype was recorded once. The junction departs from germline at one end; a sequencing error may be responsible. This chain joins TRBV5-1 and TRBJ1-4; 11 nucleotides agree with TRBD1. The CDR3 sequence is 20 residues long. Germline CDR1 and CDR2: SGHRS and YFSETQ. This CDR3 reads CASSLDFFGTGGSPREKLLF. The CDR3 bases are TGCGCCAGCAGCTTGGACTTCTTTGGGACAGGGGGGTCCCCTAGAGAAAAATTGCTTTTT. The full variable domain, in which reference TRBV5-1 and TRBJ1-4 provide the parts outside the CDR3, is KAGVTQTPRYLIKTRGQQVTLSCSPISGHRSVSWYQQTPGQGLQFLFEYFSETQRNKGNFPGRFSGRQFSNSRSEMNVSTLELGDSALYLCASSLDFFGTGGSPREKLLFGSGTQLSVL.

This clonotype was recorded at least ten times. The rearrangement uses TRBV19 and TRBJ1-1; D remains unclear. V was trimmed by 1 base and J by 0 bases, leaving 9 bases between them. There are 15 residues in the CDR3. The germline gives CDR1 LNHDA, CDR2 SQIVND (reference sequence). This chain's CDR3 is CASSIVQELNTEAFF. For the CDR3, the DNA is TGTGCCAGTAGTATAGTCCAGGAGTTGAACACTGAAGCTTTCTTT.

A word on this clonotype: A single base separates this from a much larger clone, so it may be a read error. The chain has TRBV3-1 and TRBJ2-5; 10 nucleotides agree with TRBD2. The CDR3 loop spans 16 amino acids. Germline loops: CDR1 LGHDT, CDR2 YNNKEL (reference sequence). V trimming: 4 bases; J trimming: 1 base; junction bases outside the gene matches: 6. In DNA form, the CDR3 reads TGTGCCAGCAGCCGGCCGACTAGCGGGCCCCAAGAGACCCAGTACTTC. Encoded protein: CASSRPTSGPQETQYF.

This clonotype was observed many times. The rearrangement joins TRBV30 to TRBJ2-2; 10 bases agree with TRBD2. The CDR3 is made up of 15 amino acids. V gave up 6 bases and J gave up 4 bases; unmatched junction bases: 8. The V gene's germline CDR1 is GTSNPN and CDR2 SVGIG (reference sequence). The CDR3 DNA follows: TGTGCCTGCTCTAGCGGGAGTACGGCCACCGGGGAGCTGTTTTTT. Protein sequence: CACSSGSTATGELFF.

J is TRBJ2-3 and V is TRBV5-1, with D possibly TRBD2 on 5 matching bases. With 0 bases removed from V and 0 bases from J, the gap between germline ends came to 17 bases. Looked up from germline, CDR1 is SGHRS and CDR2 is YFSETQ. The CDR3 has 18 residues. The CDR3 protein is CASSLGTRSGISTDTQYF. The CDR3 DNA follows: TGCGCCAGCAGCTTGGGGACTCGGTCTGGGATCAGCACAGATACGCAGTATTTT. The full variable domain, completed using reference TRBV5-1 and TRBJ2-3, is KAGVTQTPRYLIKTRGQQVTLSCSPISGHRSVSWYQQTPGQGLQFLFEYFSETQRNKGNFPGRFSGRQFSNSRSEMNVSTLELGDSALYLCASSLGTRSGISTDTQYFGPGTRLTVL.

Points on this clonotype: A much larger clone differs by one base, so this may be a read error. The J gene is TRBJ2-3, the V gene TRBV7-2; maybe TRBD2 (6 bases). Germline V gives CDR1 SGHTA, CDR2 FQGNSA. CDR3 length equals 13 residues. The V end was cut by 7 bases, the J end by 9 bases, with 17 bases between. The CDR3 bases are TGTGCCAGCAACCCCAGGACCGGAGGGACGCAGTATTTT. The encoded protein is CASNPRTGGTQYF.

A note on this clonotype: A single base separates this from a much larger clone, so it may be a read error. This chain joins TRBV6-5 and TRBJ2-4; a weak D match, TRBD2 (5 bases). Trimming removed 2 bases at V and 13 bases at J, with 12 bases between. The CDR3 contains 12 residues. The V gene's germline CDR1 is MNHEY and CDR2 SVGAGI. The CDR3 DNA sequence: TGTGCCAGCAGTTACCTCCGGGGTGAGCAGTACTTC. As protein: CASSYLRGEQYF.

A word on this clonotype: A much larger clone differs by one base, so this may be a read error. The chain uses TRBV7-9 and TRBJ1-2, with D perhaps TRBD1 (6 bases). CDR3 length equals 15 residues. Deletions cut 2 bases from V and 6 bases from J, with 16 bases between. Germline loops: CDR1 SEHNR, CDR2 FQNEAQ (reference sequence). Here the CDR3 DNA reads TGTGCCAGCAGCTTAAAGGGGGAGGTCAACCATGGCTACACCTTC. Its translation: CASSLKGEVNHGYTF. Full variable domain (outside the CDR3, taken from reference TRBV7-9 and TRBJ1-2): DTGVSQNPRHKITKRGQNVTFRCDPISEHNRLYWYRQTLGQGPEFLTYFQNEAQLEKSRLLSDRFSAERPKGSFSTLEIQRTEQGDSAMYLCASSLKGEVNHGYTFGSGTRLTVV.

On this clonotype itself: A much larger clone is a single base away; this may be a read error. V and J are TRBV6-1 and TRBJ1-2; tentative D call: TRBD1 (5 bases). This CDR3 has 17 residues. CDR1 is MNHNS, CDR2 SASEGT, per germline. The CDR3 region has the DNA TGTGCCGGCAGTAAATGGGGCTCTATGCGAAAGACCTATGGCTACACCTTC. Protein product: CAGSKWGSMRKTYGYTF.

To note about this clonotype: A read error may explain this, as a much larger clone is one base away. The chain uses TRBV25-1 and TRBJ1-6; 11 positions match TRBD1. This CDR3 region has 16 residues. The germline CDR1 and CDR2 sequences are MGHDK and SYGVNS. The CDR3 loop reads CAGSEWTGGVGSPLHF. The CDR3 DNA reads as TGTGCCGGCAGTGAATGGACAGGGGGCGTGGGTTCACCCCTCCACTTT.